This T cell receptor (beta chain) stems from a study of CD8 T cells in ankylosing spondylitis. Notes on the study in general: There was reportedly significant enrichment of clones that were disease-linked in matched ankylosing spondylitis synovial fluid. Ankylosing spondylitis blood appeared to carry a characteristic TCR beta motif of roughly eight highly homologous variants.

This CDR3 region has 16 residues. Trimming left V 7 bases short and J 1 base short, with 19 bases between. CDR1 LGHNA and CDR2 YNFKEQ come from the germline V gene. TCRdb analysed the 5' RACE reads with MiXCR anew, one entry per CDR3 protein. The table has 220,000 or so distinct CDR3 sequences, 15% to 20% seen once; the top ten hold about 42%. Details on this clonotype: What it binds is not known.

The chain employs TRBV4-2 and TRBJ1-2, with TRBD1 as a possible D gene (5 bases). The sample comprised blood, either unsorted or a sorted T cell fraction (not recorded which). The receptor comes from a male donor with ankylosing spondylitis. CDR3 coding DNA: TGTGCCAGCACCCCGGAGGAGGGGTTAGGTAACTATGGCTACACCTTC. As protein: CASTPEEGLGNYGYTF.